The 18 T cell receptor beta chains below all came from one sample that was sequenced in a study of beta chain features in type 1 diabetes. The study, taken as a whole, reports: There was a moderate but significant shortening of TCRB CDR3s in all four CD4+ subsets of Type 1 diabetes patients.

Expressed TCRB transcripts got sequenced, as all isolated RNA was reverse transcribed. Only in-frame clones appear in the TCRdb table, and some are missing; sequencing was by immunoSEQ multiplex PCR. The sample records fewer than 400,000 clones, approximately 10% being singletons. What these receptors recognize is not known. Sequencing was performed on central memory CD4+ T cells from blood. These receptor sequences come from a man aged 30 to 45 with type 1 diabetes.

V gene TRBV11-2 combines with J gene TRBJ2-1, with D possibly matching TRBD2 (5 bases). This CDR3 spans 12 amino acids. Trimming stripped 6 bases from V and 6 bases from J, with 9 bases between. Germline CDR1 reads SGHAT; CDR2 reads FQNNGV. CDR3 amino acids: CASRRTSNEQFF. CDR3 bases: TGTGCCAGCAGACGGACTTCCAATGAGCAGTTCTTC.

The rearrangement joins TRBV7-2 to TRBJ1-4; the D gene is possibly TRBD1 (5 bases). CDR1 and CDR2 (germline): SGHTA, FQGNSA. The CDR3 has 14 amino acids. V lost 1 base, J lost 7 bases, and 10 bases lay in between. CDR3 nucleotides: TGTGCCAGCAGCTTAGGGCAGGGAATTGAAAAACTGTTTTTT. Its protein is CASSLGQGIEKLFF.

The table lists this clone with a few counts. This chain connects TRBV7-2 to TRBJ2-7; D perhaps matches TRBD2 (6 bases). With 5 bases removed from V and 7 bases from J, the gap between germline ends came to 21 bases. The germline V gene has CDR1 SGHTA and CDR2 FQGNSA. There are 15 residues in the CDR3. The CDR3 here is CASSLGGTLSWEQYF. The CDR3 DNA reads as TGTGCCAGCAGCCTAGGCGGGACTCTCAGTTGGGAGCAGTACTTC. The variable domain in full, with the rest retrieved from reference TRBV7-2 and TRBJ2-7, is GAGVSQSPSNKVTEKGKDVELRCDPISGHTALYWYRQSLGQGLEFLIYFQGNSAPDKSGLPSDRFSAERTGGSVSTLTIQRTQQEDSAVYLCASSLGGTLSWEQYFGPGTRLTVT.

This clone was detected a few times. The rearrangement links TRBV15 to TRBJ2-5, with TRBD1 matching over 11 bases. V shed 1 base and J 4 bases; nucleotides not matched to a gene: 5. Germline V lookup: CDR1 LNHNV, CDR2 YYDKDF (reference sequence). CDR3 size: 16 residues. The CDR3 sequence: CATSRGGQGAGETQYF. The CDR3 region has the DNA TGTGCCACCAGCAGAGGTGGACAGGGGGCAGGAGAGACCCAGTACTTC.

A note on this clone: Other DNA sequences in this specimen translate into the identical CDR3. CDR3 protein: CASSWDRATEAFF. The CDR3 DNA follows: TGTGCCAGCAGCTGGGACAGGGCCACTGAAGCTTTCTTT. This chain connects TRBV5-6 to TRBJ1-1, with 9 bases matching TRBD1. Per germline, CDR1 SGHDT and CDR2 YYEEEE. With V trimmed by 3 bases and J by 4 bases, 1 base remained unmatched. The CDR3 length is 13 residues. Combining the CDR3 with reference TRBV5-6 and TRBJ1-1 gives the whole variable domain DAGVTQSPTHLIKTRGQQVTLRCSPKSGHDTVSWYQQALGQGPQFIFQYYEEEERQRGNFPDRFSGHQFPNYSSELNVNALLLGDSALYLCASSWDRATEAFFGQGTRLTVV.

The chain's CDR3 is CASSLDRGHYGYTF. The CDR3 DNA reads as TGTGCCAGCAGCCTGGACAGGGGGCACTATGGCTACACCTTC. The rearrangement joins TRBV28 to TRBJ1-2; TRBD1 matches 11 bases. The CDR3 has 14 amino acids. Germline-derived CDR1 and CDR2 are MDHEN and SYDVKM. V gave up 6 bases and J gave up 3 bases; unmatched junction bases: 3.

This clone was observed many times. Other DNA variants within this sample encode the same CDR3. The chain employs TRBV28 and TRBJ1-4; 9 nucleotides match TRBD1. V shed 5 bases, J shed 11 bases, and the junction held 3 bases outside the gene matches. This CDR3 is 12 amino acids long. Germline CDR1 and CDR2: MDHEN and SYDVKM. CDR3 in DNA: TGTGCCAGCAGTCGGACAGGGGAGAAACTGTTTTTT. Translating it yields CASSRTGEKLFF.

The rearrangement links TRBV5-6 to TRBJ1-2; D is ambiguous. The CDR3 runs 14 residues. Trimming removed 3 bases at V and 8 bases at J, with 17 bases between. The germline V gene encodes CDR1 SGHDT and CDR2 YYEEEE. The CDR3 sequence: CASSSAGSVQGYTF. The DNA of the CDR3 is TGTGCCAGCAGCTCCGCCGGGAGCGTACAGGGCTACACCTTC.

The DNA for the CDR3 is TGTGCCAGCAGCTTAGTGTGGACAGGGGATTCACCCCTCCACTTT. Translating it yields CASSLVWTGDSPLHF. The rearrangement joins TRBV7-9 to TRBJ1-6; 9 nucleotides agree with TRBD1. The junction had 3 bases not matched to a gene; V was cut back by 1 base and J by 8 bases. The CDR3 consists of 15 residues. Germline CDR1 and CDR2: SEHNR and FQNEAQ (reference sequence). The variable domain in full, with the rest retrieved from reference TRBV7-9 and TRBJ1-6, is DTGVSQNPRHKITKRGQNVTFRCDPISEHNRLYWYRQTLGQGPEFLTYFQNEAQLEKSRLLSDRFSAERPKGSFSTLEIQRTEQGDSAMYLCASSLVWTGDSPLHFGNGTRLTVT.

This clone was seen a handful of times. The V gene is TRBV7-2, the J gene TRBJ1-1; TRBD1 matches 8 bases. The CDR3 runs 15 residues. Germline-derived CDR1 and CDR2 are SGHTA and FQGNSA. V lost 5 bases to trimming and J lost 4 bases; unmatched junction nucleotides: 9. The CDR3 DNA reads TGTGCCAGCAGCCGTAGACAGGGGAGCGGCACTGAAGCTTTCTTT. It codes for CASSRRQGSGTEAFF.

The chain is built from TRBV7-8 and TRBJ1-1; D call uncertain. Germline V gene sequence: CDR1 SGHVS, CDR2 FQNEAQ. The CDR3 covers 14 residues. The V and J ends lost 6 bases and 0 bases respectively, with 11 bases between them. The CDR3 nucleotides are TGTGCCAGCAGGGAGGGCAGCATGAACACTGAAGCTTTCTTT. This sequence encodes CASREGSMNTEAFF.

This clone appeared many times. The chain employs TRBV29-1 and TRBJ2-6; TRBD1 is a possible D gene (5 bases). Germline CDR1 and CDR2: SQVTM and ANQGSEA. There are 14 residues in the CDR3. The V gene lost 3 bases and the J gene lost 2 bases, with 8 bases spanning the gap. The CDR3 bases are TGCAGCGTTGACACACAGGCTGGGGCCAACGTCCTGACTTTC. Its protein is CSVDTQAGANVLTF.

This clone was picked up a small number of times. This chain joins TRBV7-9 and TRBJ2-7; TRBD1 agrees at 11 bases. The trim removed 3 bases at V and 3 bases at J, leaving 4 bases unmatched. The CDR3 spans 15 residues. Germline V gene sequence: CDR1 SEHNR, CDR2 FQNEAQ (reference sequence). The CDR3 nucleotides are TGTGCCAGCAGCTTTAAGGGACAGGGGGACTACGAGCAGTACTTC. It yields the protein CASSFKGQGDYEQYF.

Many counts were recorded for this clone. The rearrangement links TRBV6-6 to TRBJ2-7, with D maybe TRBD1 (6 bases). The CDR3 is made up of 13 amino acids. V was pared by 6 bases and J by 3 bases, with 12 bases between. From germline, CDR1 is MNHNY and CDR2 SVGAGI (reference sequence). DNA of the CDR3: TGTGCCAGCAGACTCGGACAGAACTACGAGCAGTACTTC. This codes for CASRLGQNYEQYF.

The CDR3 DNA reads as TGTGCCAGCAGCTTAGCGACAGGGCGATACACCGGGGAGCTGTTTTTT. Its translation: CASSLATGRYTGELFF. The chain recombines TRBV7-9 with TRBJ2-2; 7 positions agree with TRBD1. CDR1 is SEHNR, CDR2 FQNEAQ, per germline (reference sequence). Trimming removed 0 bases from V and 3 bases from J; junction bases left unmatched: 4. This CDR3 has 16 amino acids.

J is TRBJ1-6 and V is TRBV6-5; perhaps TRBD1 as D (5 bases). The CDR3 has 15 residues. V lost 0 bases to trimming and J lost 9 bases, with 12 bases between them. The V gene's germline CDR1 is MNHEY and CDR2 SVGAGI. DNA of the CDR3: TGTGCCAGCAGTTACTCGTCGCAGGGCGGTTCACCCCTCCACTTT. Amino acids: CASSYSSQGGSPLHF.

This clone has just a few counts. The gene calls are TRBV20-1 and TRBJ1-2; D call uncertain. V was clipped by 4 bases and J by 4 bases, with 7 bases between them. The CDR3 is made up of 11 amino acids. Germline V gene sequence: CDR1 DFQATT, CDR2 SNEGSKA (reference sequence). In nucleotides, the CDR3 is TGCAGTGCTAAAGGGAGCTATGGCTACACCTTC. It translates to CSAKGSYGYTF.

The CDR3 is CASSLAAGRKSNQPQHF. In DNA, the CDR3 is TGTGCCAGCAGCTTGGCCGCGGGGCGGAAAAGCAATCAGCCCCAGCATTTT. The chain links TRBV5-6 to TRBJ1-5, with a possible D match to TRBD1 (5 bases). The V gene's germline CDR1 is SGHDT and CDR2 YYEEEE. Trimming shortened V by 0 bases and J by 1 base, and 14 bases separated the two germline ends. The CDR3 loop spans 17 amino acids.